The 9 T cell receptor beta chains below were found in one sample sequenced in a study of cytomegalovirus exposure and HLA in healthy donors. The primer mix had 60 Vbeta and 13 Jbeta primers. Libraries were prepared by immunoSEQ multiplex PCR; TCRdb keeps only in-frame clonotypes and omits some of them. The sample has 130,000 to 150,000 clones. Sequencing input: PBMCs. These receptors were obtained from a male donor in good health and CMV-seronegative.

The rearrangement uses TRBV9 and TRBJ1-2; D call uncertain. Germline lookup yields CDR1 SGDLS and CDR2 YYNGEE. This CDR3 contains 16 residues. V was pared by 3 bases and J by 0 bases, with 15 bases between. The CDR3 protein is CASSAFGREANYGYTF. The DNA of the CDR3 is TGTGCCAGCAGCGCCTTTGGACGGGAAGCTAACTATGGCTACACCTTC. The full variable domain, its missing parts supplied by reference TRBV9 and TRBJ1-2, is DSGVTQTPKHLITATGQRVTLRCSPRSGDLSVYWYQQSLDQGLQFLIQYYNGEERAKGNILERFSAQQFPDLHSELNLSSLELGDSALYFCASSAFGREANYGYTFGSGTRLTVV.

The chain couples TRBV6-5 to TRBJ1-3; D is ambiguous. Germline V gene sequence: CDR1 MNHEY, CDR2 SVGAGI. Trimming took off 11 bases at V and 4 bases at J, with 15 bases between the two ends. This CDR3 region has 13 residues. Here the CDR3 reads CASSERSGNTIYF. The CDR3, as DNA: TGTGCCTCCTCAGAGAGGTCCGGAAACACCATATATTTT.

The V and J genes are TRBV7-2 and TRBJ2-7; 8 nucleotides line up with TRBD1. The CDR3 is 13 amino acids. Germline lookup yields CDR1 SGHTA and CDR2 FQGNSA. V lost 2 bases, J lost 5 bases, and 2 bases stayed unmatched. In DNA form, the CDR3 reads TGTGCCAGCAGCTTATCAGGGGGCCACGAGCAGTACTTC. This encodes CASSLSGGHEQYF.

The chain is built from TRBV9 and TRBJ2-3; 10 positions match TRBD2. The V gene end was trimmed by 0 bases and the J gene end by 5 bases; junction bases not matched to a gene: 6. Germline V CDR1 and CDR2: SGDLS, YYNGEE. The CDR3 consists of 16 residues. CDR3 nucleotide sequence: TGTGCCAGCAGCGTAGGGTCTAGCGGGGGTAGAGATACGCAGTATTTT. It codes for CASSVGSSGGRDTQYF.

The chain uses TRBV19 and TRBJ1-5; D ambiguous. With 5 bases removed from V and 6 bases from J, the gap between germline ends came to 8 bases. CDR1 and CDR2 from the germline V gene are LNHDA and SQIVND (reference sequence). The CDR3 runs to 12 residues. The CDR3: CASSRSGQPQHF. The CDR3 nucleotides read TGTGCCAGTAGTCGGTCAGGTCAGCCCCAGCATTTT.

The rearrangement uses TRBV14 and TRBJ2-2; 8 bases match TRBD1. V was clipped by 2 bases and J by 3 bases; unmatched bases: 8. The CDR3 is 17 residues long. Germline lookup yields CDR1 SGHDN and CDR2 FVKESK. CDR3 bases: TGTGCCAGCAGCCAACGGACAGGGAGTCTTCACACCGGGGAGCTGTTTTTT. Its translation is CASSQRTGSLHTGELFF.

The chain carries TRBV27 and TRBJ2-7; 7 nucleotides line up with TRBD1. Germline V gene data show CDR1 as MNHEY and CDR2 as SMNVEV (reference sequence). The trim removed 4 bases at V and 3 bases at J, leaving 6 bases unmatched. The CDR3 has 14 residues. As DNA, the CDR3 is TGTGCCAGCAGTTCGGGGACAGCCCGCTACGAGCAGTACTTC. Translating gives CASSSGTARYEQYF.

CDR3 sequence reads: CASSPGQGMETQYF. Written as DNA, the CDR3 is TGTGCCAGCTCACCAGGACAGGGGATGGAGACCCAGTACTTC. J is TRBJ2-5 and V is TRBV18; the match to TRBD1 covers 9 bases. CDR1 and CDR2 (germline): KGHSH, LQKENI. J was trimmed by 5 bases and V by 2 bases; bases with no gene match: 3. CDR3 length: 14 residues.

The genes are TRBV5-1 and TRBJ2-4; D is ambiguous. The germline V gene has CDR1 SGHRS and CDR2 YFSETQ. The V end lost 3 bases, the J end lost 0 bases, and 7 bases lay between the germline ends. This CDR3 is built from 14 residues. The CDR3 sequence: CASSSPLAKNIQYF. CDR3 DNA sequence: TGCGCCAGCAGCTCCCCATTAGCCAAAAACATTCAGTACTTC.